The 23 T cell receptor beta chains below all came from one sample that was sequenced in a study of early T cells in non-severe SARS-CoV-2 infection. TCRdb passed the 5' RACE reads through MiXCR, listing each CDR3 protein once. This repertoire shows roughly 25,000 distinct CDR3 sequences, about 4.6% found once; its top ten account for roughly 14%. The specimen sequenced was whole blood. The receptor source for this set is an adult who was a healthcare worker with PCR-confirmed SARS-CoV-2 infection or an uninfected control (not recorded which).

The V and J genes are TRBV19 and TRBJ2-2; 8 nucleotides match TRBD2. Germline values: CDR1 LNHDA, CDR2 SQIVND (reference sequence). V trimming: 7 bases; J trimming: 2 bases; junction bases outside the gene matches: 6. CDR3 length: 15 residues. The CDR3, as DNA: TGTGCCAGTAATCCGGGGGGGCATAACACCGGGGAGCTGTTTTTT. Encoded protein: CASNPGGHNTGELFF. Together with reference TRBV19 and TRBJ2-2, the CDR3 gives the full variable domain: DGGITQSPKYLFRKEGQNVTLSCEQNLNHDAMYWYRQDPGQGLRLIYYSQIVNDFQKGDIAEGYSVSREKKESFPLTVTSAQKNPTAFYLCASNPGGHNTGELFFGEGSRLTVL.

This clonotype has ten or more counts. The junction and the germline gene differ at one end; a read error may be behind it. The rearrangement uses TRBV28 and TRBJ2-3; D might be TRBD1 or TRBD2, each matching 5 bases. Germline V gene data show CDR1 as MDHEN and CDR2 as SYDVKM. CDR3 length: 13 residues. CDR3 residues: CASSFQGALGTLF. The CDR3 nucleotides are TGTGCCAGCAGTTTTCAGGGCGCACTCGGGACCCTCTTT.

This clonotype has only a few counts. The chain has TRBV7-9 and TRBJ1-3; D is undetermined. CDR1 and CDR2 from the germline V gene are SEHNR and FQNEAQ (reference sequence). The CDR3 consists of 13 residues. With 8 bases removed from V and 0 bases from J, the gap between germline ends came to 8 bases. CDR3 nucleotide sequence: TGTGCCAGCCAGATGTCCTCTGGAAACACCATATATTTT. Translating gives CASQMSSGNTIYF.

This clonotype is medium-sized. The chain joins TRBV7-2 to TRBJ2-5; the D gene is possibly TRBD1 (5 bases). Germline V gene lookup returns CDR1 SGHTA and CDR2 FQGNSA. This CDR3 contains 13 residues. Trimming removed 5 bases from V and 0 bases from J, with 7 bases in between. The CDR3, as DNA: TGTGCCAGCAGCCGACAGTACCAAGAGACCCAGTACTTC. It translates to CASSRQYQETQYF.

Ten or more counts support this clonotype. The gene calls are TRBV30 and TRBJ1-6, with no clear D. The V gene's germline CDR1 is GTSNPN and CDR2 SVGIG (reference sequence). The CDR3 runs 15 residues. V lost 3 bases, J lost 5 bases, and 14 bases lay in between. The CDR3 here is CAWRLGQSNNSPLHF. For the CDR3, the DNA is TGTGCCTGGAGGTTAGGGCAGAGCAATAATTCACCCCTCCACTTT.

This clonotype was detected ten times or more. The V and J genes are TRBV30 and TRBJ1-1; tentatively, D is TRBD1 (5 bases). V dropped 3 bases and J dropped 6 bases, with 11 bases sitting between them. The CDR3 is 12 amino acids. CDR1 is GTSNPN, CDR2 SVGIG, per germline (reference sequence). Here the CDR3 DNA reads TGTGCCTGGAGCAGGGTCCAGGCTGAAGCTTTCTTT. Protein sequence: CAWSRVQAEAFF.

This clonotype was seen many times. The rearrangement joins TRBV9 to TRBJ2-7; D ambiguous. V shed 3 bases and J shed 0 bases, with 13 bases lying between them. The germline V gene has CDR1 SGDLS and CDR2 YYNGEE. The CDR3 runs 15 residues. The DNA of the CDR3 is TGTGCCAGCAGCGCCCAGCCAACTTCCTCCTACGAGCAGTACTTC. Translating gives CASSAQPTSSYEQYF.

This clonotype was recorded many times. The genes are TRBV10-3 and TRBJ2-2, with D possibly being TRBD1 (6 bases). The V end was cut by 11 bases, the J end by 1 base, with 14 bases between. Germline CDR1 and CDR2: ENHRY and SYGVKD. There are 14 residues in the CDR3. The CDR3 region is CAFRRGLNTGELFF. As DNA, the CDR3 is TGTGCCTTCCGCAGGGGCTTGAACACCGGGGAGCTGTTTTTT.

The rearrangement links TRBV11-2 to TRBJ1-3, with D tentatively TRBD1 (5 bases). V gave up 5 bases and J gave up 9 bases, with 17 bases separating them. Per the germline V gene, CDR1 is SGHAT and CDR2 is FQNNGV. The CDR3 length is 14 residues. The CDR3 DNA is TGTGCCAGCAGCCCGGGACCGACTGGGAGCACCATATATTTT. Translation: CASSPGPTGSTIYF.

This clonotype was picked up many times. The V gene is TRBV11-2, the J gene TRBJ2-2; D assignment may be TRBD1 or TRBD2 (5 bases each). The length of the CDR3 is 15 residues. CDR1 SGHAT and CDR2 FQNNGV come from the germline V gene. CDR3 sequence (DNA): TGTGCAGAGGGATCCGGGACCACGAACACCGGGGAGCTGTTTTTT. It specifies CAEGSGTTNTGELFF.

This clonotype was seen a few times. This sequence joins TRBV9 and TRBJ2-7, with a possible D match to TRBD2 (6 bases). CDR1 and CDR2 (germline): SGDLS, YYNGEE. The V and J ends lost 4 bases and 5 bases respectively, with 19 bases between them. This CDR3 spans 15 amino acids. CDR3 DNA sequence: TGTGCCAGCAGCCCCTTAGCGGTAGTGAGTAACGAGCAGTACTTC. As protein: CASSPLAVVSNEQYF.

The sample holds a few counts of this clonotype. This sequence joins TRBV18 and TRBJ1-1; D ambiguous. The CDR3 has 13 residues. The V and J ends lost 2 bases and 5 bases respectively, with 9 bases between them. Germline CDR1 KGHSH, CDR2 LQKENI. The CDR3 sequence is CASSPDAVTEAFF. The DNA for the CDR3 is TGTGCCAGCTCACCAGACGCCGTGACTGAAGCTTTCTTT.

Many counts were recorded for this clonotype. V gene TRBV29-1 combines with J gene TRBJ1-2; 9 bases are shared with TRBD1. Germline V gene data show CDR1 as SQVTM and CDR2 as ANQGSEA. The CDR3 consists of 12 residues. V lost 6 bases to trimming and J lost 3 bases; unmatched junction nucleotides: 2. The CDR3 is CSVDRGDYGYTF. The CDR3 nucleotides read TGCAGCGTAGACAGGGGGGACTATGGCTACACCTTC.

This clonotype has at least ten counts. The chain links TRBV19 to TRBJ2-4; TRBD1 or TRBD2 may be the D gene (6 bases each). V lost 3 bases, J lost 2 bases, and 38 bases lay in between. CDR1 and CDR2 (germline): LNHDA, SQIVND (reference sequence). The CDR3 consists of 24 residues. CDR3 sequence: CASSIFGLKFFRGLKNRTKNIQYF. The CDR3 DNA reads TGTGCCAGTAGTATTTTTGGGTTGAAATTCTTTCGGGGGCTTAAGAACCGAACCAAAAACATTCAGTACTTC.

This clonotype appeared many times. The J gene is TRBJ2-5, the V gene TRBV7-9; 9 bases align to TRBD1. V shed 2 bases, J shed 3 bases, and the junction held 4 bases outside the gene matches. Germline-derived CDR1 and CDR2 are SEHNR and FQNEAQ (reference sequence). This CDR3 spans 15 amino acids. The CDR3 region has the DNA TGTGCCAGCAGCTTAATGACAGGGGGGAAAGAGACCCAGTACTTC. Translation: CASSLMTGGKETQYF.

The sample holds a few counts of this clonotype. V and J are TRBV5-1 and TRBJ2-7; D ambiguous. This CDR3 has 15 amino acids. Looked up from germline, CDR1 is SGHRS and CDR2 is YFSETQ. V was cut by 4 bases and J by 7 bases, with 21 bases left in between. For the CDR3, the DNA is TGCGCCAGCAGCGCGGAATCGGTAGGGATTGTGGAGCAGTACTTC. Its protein is CASSAESVGIVEQYF.

This clonotype was recorded many times. The chain uses TRBV21-1 and TRBJ2-1; TRBD2 was called by the table and not checked on the DNA. TRBV21-1 is a pseudogene. The CDR3 has 16 amino acids. For the CDR3, the DNA is TGTGCCAGCAGCAATAAACCGGGACTGACAACAATGAAGCAGTTCTTC. Amino acids: CASSNKPGLTTMKQFF.

This clonotype has a count of ten or more. The chain carries TRBV3-1 and TRBJ1-2; D is unresolved. The CDR3 is 15 residues long. Trimming shortened V by 4 bases and J by 4 bases, and 16 bases separated the two germline ends. From germline, CDR1 is LGHDT and CDR2 YNNKEL (reference sequence). The CDR3 reads CASSLNGGFVYGYTF. CDR3 in DNA: TGTGCCAGCAGCCTTAACGGAGGGTTTGTCTATGGCTACACCTTC.

The chain employs TRBV4-3 and TRBJ1-2; unclear D gene. This CDR3 has 15 residues. Germline CDR1 reads LGHNA; CDR2 reads YSLEER. V was pared by 0 bases and J by 2 bases, with 10 bases between. DNA of the CDR3: TGCGCCAGCAGCCAAGATAATGCCTTCAACTATGGCTACACCTTC. Its protein is CASSQDNAFNYGYTF.

Many counts were recorded for this clonotype. The chain joins TRBV11-2 to TRBJ2-7; a weak D match, TRBD1 (6 bases). This CDR3 has 12 residues. Per germline, CDR1 SGHAT and CDR2 FQNNGV. Trimming removed 4 bases at V and 6 bases at J, with 10 bases between. CDR3 in amino acids: CASSSGDLEQYF. In DNA, the CDR3 is TGTGCCAGCAGCTCAGGGGACCTCGAGCAGTACTTC.

This clonotype was counted a few times. Its ends do not fully match the called genes, so a read error is possible. The V gene is TRBV7-7, the J gene TRBJ2-3; 7 bases map to TRBD2. The germline CDR1 and CDR2 sequences are SSHAT and FNYEAQ (reference sequence). The length of the CDR3 is 13 residues. CDR3 coding DNA: TGTGCTAGCAGCTCAGCGGGAACAGATACGCAGTATTTT. Protein sequence: CASSSAGTDTQYF.

This clonotype occurred many times. The rearrangement joins TRBV5-4 to TRBJ2-1, with TRBD2 identical over 13 bases. Germline V gives CDR1 SGHNT, CDR2 YYREEE (reference sequence). The CDR3 is made up of 17 amino acids. Trimming at V came to 0 bases and at J to 4 bases, leaving 4 bases not matched to a gene. CDR3: CASSLGSGLAGYNEQFF. The CDR3 region has the DNA TGTGCCAGCAGCTTGGGATCGGGACTAGCGGGGTACAATGAGCAGTTCTTC.

This clonotype was counted a few times. The V and J genes are TRBV20-1 and TRBJ2-1, with D tentatively TRBD1 or TRBD2 (5 bases each). CDR1 and CDR2 from the germline V gene are DFQATT and SNEGSKA (reference sequence). The CDR3 is made up of 16 amino acids. The V end lost 1 base, the J end lost 4 bases, and 17 bases lay between the germline ends. CDR3 coding DNA: TGCAGTGCTAGAGCGCACCCCGGGTGGGGGTACAATGAGCAGTTCTTC. The encoded protein is CSARAHPGWGYNEQFF.